This T cell receptor beta chain was profiled in a study of T cells in Graves' hyperthyroidism and ophthalmopathy. Study-level results: The model identified upcoming ophthalmopathy a median approximately seven months ahead of onset.

Amplification targeted TCR beta CDR3 regions from RNA transcripts. Primed by the HTBI set, a first-round RT-PCR was run on the TCR CDR3. Via MiXCR, TCRdb re-called the multiplex PCR reads, giving one row per CDR3 protein. The sample consists of a few hundred thousand distinct CDR3 sequences, around 15% of them appearing once. Cells are PBMCs isolated from roughly 10 ml of fresh blood. This CDR3 spans 16 amino acids. Germline V gene data show CDR1 as SGHNT and CDR2 as YYREEE (reference sequence). The V gene lost 5 bases and the J gene lost 4 bases, with 20 bases spanning the gap. On this clonotype itself: The antigen remains unidentified.

The V and J genes are TRBV5-4 and TRBJ2-3; the D gene is possibly TRBD2 (7 bases). The source material was blood. This clonotype originated in a woman between 40 and 50 years old with Graves' ophthalmopathy. The CDR3 DNA follows: TGTGCCAGCAGTGATTGGGGGGGGGGCCCTGCAGATACGCAGTATTTT. It encodes CASSDWGGGPADTQYF. Complete variable domain (other parts from reference TRBV5-4 and TRBJ2-3): ETGVTQSPTHLIKTRGQQVTLRCSSQSGHNTVSWYQQALGQGPQFIFQYYREEENGRGNFPPRFSGLQFPNYSSELNVNALELDDSALYLCASSDWGGGPADTQYFGPGTRLTVL.